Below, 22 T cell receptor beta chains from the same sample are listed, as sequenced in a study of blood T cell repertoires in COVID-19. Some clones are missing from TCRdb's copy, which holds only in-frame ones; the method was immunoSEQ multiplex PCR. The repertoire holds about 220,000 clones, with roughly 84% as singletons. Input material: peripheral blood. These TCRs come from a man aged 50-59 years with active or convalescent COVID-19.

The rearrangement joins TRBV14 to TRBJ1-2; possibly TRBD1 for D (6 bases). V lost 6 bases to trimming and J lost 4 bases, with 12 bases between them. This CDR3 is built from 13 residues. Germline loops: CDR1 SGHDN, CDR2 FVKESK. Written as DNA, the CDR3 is TGTGCCAGCAGTCTCGACAGGATCTATGGCTACACCTTC. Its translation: CASSLDRIYGYTF.

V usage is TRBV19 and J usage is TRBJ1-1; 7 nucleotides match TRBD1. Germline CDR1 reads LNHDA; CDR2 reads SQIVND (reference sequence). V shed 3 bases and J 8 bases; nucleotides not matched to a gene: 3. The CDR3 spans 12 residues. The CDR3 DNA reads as TGTGCCAGTAGTATCGGGACAGTAGAAGCTTTCTTT. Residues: CASSIGTVEAFF.

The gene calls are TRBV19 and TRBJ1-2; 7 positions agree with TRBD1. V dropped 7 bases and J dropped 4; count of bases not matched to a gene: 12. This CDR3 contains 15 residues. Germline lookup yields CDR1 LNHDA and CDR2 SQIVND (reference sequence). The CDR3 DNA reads TGTGCCAGTACGATTCAGGGGGTTGGCAGCTATGGCTACACCTTC. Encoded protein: CASTIQGVGSYGYTF.

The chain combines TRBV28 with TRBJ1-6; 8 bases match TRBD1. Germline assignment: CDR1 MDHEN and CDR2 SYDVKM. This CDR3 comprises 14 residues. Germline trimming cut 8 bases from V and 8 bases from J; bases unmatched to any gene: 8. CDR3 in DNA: TGTGCCAGCCAAAAGACAGGGGATCATTCACCCCTCCACTTT. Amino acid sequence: CASQKTGDHSPLHF.

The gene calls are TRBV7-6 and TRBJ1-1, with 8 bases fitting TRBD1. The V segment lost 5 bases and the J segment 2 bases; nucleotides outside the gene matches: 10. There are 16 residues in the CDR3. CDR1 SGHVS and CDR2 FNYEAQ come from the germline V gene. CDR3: CASSRQGMGSNTEAFF. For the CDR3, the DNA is TGTGCCAGCAGCCGACAGGGGATGGGTTCTAACACTGAAGCTTTCTTT.

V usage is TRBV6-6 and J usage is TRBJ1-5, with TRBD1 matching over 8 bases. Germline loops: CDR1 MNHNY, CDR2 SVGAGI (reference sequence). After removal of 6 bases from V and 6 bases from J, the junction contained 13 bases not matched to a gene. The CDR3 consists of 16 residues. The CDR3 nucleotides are TGTGCCAGCAGGATAGCCGCCTCAGGGGGCACTCAGCCCCAGCATTTT. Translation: CASRIAASGGTQPQHF.

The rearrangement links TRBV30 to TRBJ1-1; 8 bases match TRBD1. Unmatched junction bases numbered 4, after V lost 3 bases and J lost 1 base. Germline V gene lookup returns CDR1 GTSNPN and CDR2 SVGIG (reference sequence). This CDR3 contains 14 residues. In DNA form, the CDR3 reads TGTGCCTGGAGCGAGACAGGGGAGAACACTGAAGCTTTCTTT. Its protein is CAWSETGENTEAFF.

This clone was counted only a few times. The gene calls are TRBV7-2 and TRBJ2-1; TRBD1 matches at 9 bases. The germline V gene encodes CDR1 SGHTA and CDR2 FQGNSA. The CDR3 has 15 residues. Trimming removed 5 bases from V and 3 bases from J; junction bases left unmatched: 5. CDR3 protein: CASSPTGGFYNEQFF. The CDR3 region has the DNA TGTGCCAGCAGCCCTACAGGGGGCTTCTACAATGAGCAGTTCTTC.

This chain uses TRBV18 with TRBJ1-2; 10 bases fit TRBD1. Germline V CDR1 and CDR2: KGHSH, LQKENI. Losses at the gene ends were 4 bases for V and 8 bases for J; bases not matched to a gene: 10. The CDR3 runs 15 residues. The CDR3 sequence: CASSLSTGGASGYTF. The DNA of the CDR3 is TGTGCCAGCTCACTCTCGACAGGGGGCGCGAGCGGCTACACCTTC.

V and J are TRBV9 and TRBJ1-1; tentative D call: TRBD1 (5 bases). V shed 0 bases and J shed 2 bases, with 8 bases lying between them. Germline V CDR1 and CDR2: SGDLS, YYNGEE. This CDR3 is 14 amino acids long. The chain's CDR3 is CASSVAGANTEAFF. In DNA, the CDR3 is TGTGCCAGCAGCGTAGCTGGGGCTAACACTGAAGCTTTCTTT.

CDR3 bases: TGTGCCAGCAGCGGGACTAAAGCTACCTACAATGAGCAGTTCTTC. Its protein product is CASSGTKATYNEQFF. The rearrangement joins TRBV28 to TRBJ2-1; TRBD2 agrees at 7 bases. V was pared by 6 bases and J by 2 bases, with 7 bases of the junction left unmatched. Germline loops: CDR1 MDHEN, CDR2 SYDVKM. This CDR3 region has 15 residues.

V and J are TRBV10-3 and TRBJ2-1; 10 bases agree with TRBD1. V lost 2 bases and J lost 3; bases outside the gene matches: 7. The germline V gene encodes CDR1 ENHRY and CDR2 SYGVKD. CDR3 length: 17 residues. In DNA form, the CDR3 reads TGTGCCATCAGTGAGGAGGGTGGACAGGGGGGCTACAATGAGCAGTTCTTC. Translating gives CAISEEGGQGGYNEQFF.

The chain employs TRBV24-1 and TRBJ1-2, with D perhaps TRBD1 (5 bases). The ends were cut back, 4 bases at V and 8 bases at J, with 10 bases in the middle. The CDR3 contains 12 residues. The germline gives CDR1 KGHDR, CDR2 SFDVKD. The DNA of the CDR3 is TGTGCCACCAGTGACCCGGGGGGAGGCTACACCTTC. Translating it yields CATSDPGGGYTF.

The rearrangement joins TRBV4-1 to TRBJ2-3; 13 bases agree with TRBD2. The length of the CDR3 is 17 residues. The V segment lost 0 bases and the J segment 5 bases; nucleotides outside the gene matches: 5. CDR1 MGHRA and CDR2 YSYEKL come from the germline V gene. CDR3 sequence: CASSQDGLAGAGDTQYF. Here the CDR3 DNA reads TGCGCCAGCAGCCAAGACGGACTAGCGGGAGCCGGAGATACGCAGTATTTT.

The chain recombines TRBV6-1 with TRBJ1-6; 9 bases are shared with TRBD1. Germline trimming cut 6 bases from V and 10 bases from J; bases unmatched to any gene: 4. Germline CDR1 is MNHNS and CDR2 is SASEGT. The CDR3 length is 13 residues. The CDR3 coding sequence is TGTGCCAGCAGGGGGACAGGGCAATCACCCCTCCACTTT. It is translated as CASRGTGQSPLHF.

As DNA, the CDR3 is TGTGCCAGCAGTCGGGGGTGGTCACCCCTCCACTTT. Translation gives CASSRGWSPLHF. The V gene is TRBV2, the J gene TRBJ1-6, with a tentative D call TRBD1 (5 bases). The CDR3 has 12 amino acids. Per the germline V gene, CDR1 is SNHLY and CDR2 is FYNNEI. The ends were cut back, 5 bases at V and 10 bases at J, with 9 bases in the middle.

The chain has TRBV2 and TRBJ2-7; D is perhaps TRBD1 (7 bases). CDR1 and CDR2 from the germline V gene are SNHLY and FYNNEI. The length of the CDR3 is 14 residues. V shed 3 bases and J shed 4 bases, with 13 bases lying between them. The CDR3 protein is CASSDQGEEYEQYV. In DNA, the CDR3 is TGTGCCAGCAGTGATCAGGGGGAGGAGTACGAGCAGTACGTC.

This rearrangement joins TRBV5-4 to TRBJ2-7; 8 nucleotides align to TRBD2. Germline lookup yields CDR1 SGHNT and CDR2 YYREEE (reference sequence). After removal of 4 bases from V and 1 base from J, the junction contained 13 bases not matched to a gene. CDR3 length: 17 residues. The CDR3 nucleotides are TGTGCCAGCAGCCCGACCGTTGTGCGGGGGGATTCCTACGAGCAGTACTTC. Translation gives CASSPTVVRGDSYEQYF.

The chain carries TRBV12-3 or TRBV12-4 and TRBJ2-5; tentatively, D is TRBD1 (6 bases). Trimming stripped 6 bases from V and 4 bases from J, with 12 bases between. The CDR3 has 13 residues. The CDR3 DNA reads TGTGCCAGCAGCCAGGGGTCGGGAGAGACCCAGTACTTC. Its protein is CASSQGSGETQYF.

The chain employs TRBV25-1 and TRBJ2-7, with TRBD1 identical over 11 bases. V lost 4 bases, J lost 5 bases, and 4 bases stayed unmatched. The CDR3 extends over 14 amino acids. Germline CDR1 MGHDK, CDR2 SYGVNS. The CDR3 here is CASSGRTGGNEQYF. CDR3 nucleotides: TGTGCCAGCAGTGGACGGACAGGGGGCAACGAGCAGTACTTC.

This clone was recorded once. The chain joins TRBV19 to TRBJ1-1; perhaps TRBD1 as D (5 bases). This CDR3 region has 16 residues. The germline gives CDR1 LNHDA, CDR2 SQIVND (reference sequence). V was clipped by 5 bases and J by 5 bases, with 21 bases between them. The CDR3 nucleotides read TGTGCCAGTAGTTTAAACAGGCCCCTAAGGCAAACTGAAGCTTTCTTT. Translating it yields CASSLNRPLRQTEAFF. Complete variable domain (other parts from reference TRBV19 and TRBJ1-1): DGGITQSPKYLFRKEGQNVTLSCEQNLNHDAMYWYRQDPGQGLRLIYYSQIVNDFQKGDIAEGYSVSREKKESFPLTVTSAQKNPTAFYLCASSLNRPLRQTEAFFGQGTRLTVV.

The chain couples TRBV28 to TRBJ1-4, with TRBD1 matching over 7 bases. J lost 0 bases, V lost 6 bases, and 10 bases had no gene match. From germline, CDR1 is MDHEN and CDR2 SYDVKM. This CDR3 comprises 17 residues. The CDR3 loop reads CASSPSGQLATNEKLFF. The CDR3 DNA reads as TGTGCCAGCAGCCCCTCGGGACAGCTTGCAACTAATGAAAAACTGTTTTTT.